A selection of T cell receptor beta chains follows, all from one sample in a study of cytomegalovirus exposure and HLA in healthy donors. Clones were read by immunoSEQ multiplex PCR, and TCRdb kept only the in-frame ones, dropping some. Of fewer than 90,000 clones detected, 84% appear once; the ten largest clones hold roughly 12%. Input material: PBMCs. The receptor set was obtained from a woman under 30 in good health and CMV-seropositive. Both conserved end residues are part of each CDR3. The D gene is left open where the match is weak. Expanded clones get a size class; other rows say once, few or many, or leave the size out.

size: .; D: TRBD1; V: TRBV6-1; J: TRBJ2-1; CDR3: CASTGTGISYNEQFF; DNA: TGTGCCAGCACTGGGACAGGGATATCCTACAATGAGCAGTTCTTC
size: .; D: TRBD1; V: TRBV27; J: TRBJ2-3; CDR3: CASSLGQGRWDTQYF; DNA: TGTGCCAGCAGTTTAGGACAGGGGAGGTGGGATACGCAGTATTTT
size: .; D: TRBD2; V: TRBV10-3; J: TRBJ2-3; CDR3: CAIGIGGGNTDTQYF; DNA: TGTGCCATCGGGATCGGGGGGGGAAACACAGATACGCAGTATTTT
size: once; D: .; V: TRBV9; J: TRBJ2-5; CDR3: CASSVGLEETQYF; DNA: TGTGCCAGCAGCGTAGGACTAGAAGAGACCCAGTACTTC
size: .; D: TRBD2; V: TRBV11-3; J: TRBJ2-1; CDR3: CASSYALGGGAENEQFF; DNA: TGTGCCAGCAGCTACGCCCTGGGCGGGGGGGCTGAGAATGAGCAGTTCTTC
size: once; D: .; V: TRBV5-1; J: TRBJ2-2; CDR3: CASSLGQIRAGELFF; DNA: TGCGCCAGCAGCCTAGGACAGATCCGGGCCGGGGAGCTGTTTTTT
size: few; D: .; V: TRBV5-6; J: TRBJ1-1; CDR3: CASSLGTTDAFF; DNA: TGTGCCAGCAGCCTCGGGACAACGGACGCTTTCTTT
size: .; D: .; V: TRBV28; J: TRBJ1-4; CDR3: CASSRGYLNEKLFF; DNA: TGTGCCAGCAGTCGGGGATACCTAAATGAAAAACTGTTTTTT
size: .; D: .; V: TRBV19; J: TRBJ2-7; CDR3: CASSIGLPPGEQYF; DNA: TGTGCCAGTAGTATTGGCCTTCCACCGGGCGAGCAGTACTTC
size: .; D: TRBD1; V: TRBV27; J: TRBJ2-2; CDR3: CASSILGDRGLAGELFF; DNA: TGTGCCAGCAGTATCTTGGGGGACAGGGGTCTTGCCGGGGAGCTGTTTTTT
size: .; D: .; V: TRBV30; J: TRBJ1-1; CDR3: CAWSATQTTEAFF; DNA: TGTGCCTGGAGTGCAACACAGACGACTGAAGCTTTCTTT
size: .; D: TRBD1; V: TRBV19; J: TRBJ1-5; CDR3: CASSLQGEGNQPQHF; DNA: TGTGCCAGTAGTTTACAGGGGGAAGGCAATCAGCCCCAGCATTTT
size: .; D: TRBD1; V: TRBV30; J: TRBJ1-5; CDR3: CAWSPGTESNQPQHF; DNA: TGTGCCTGGAGCCCCGGGACAGAGTCCAATCAGCCCCAGCATTTT
size: .; D: TRBD2; V: TRBV9; J: TRBJ2-1; CDR3: CASSSLAGGLGYNEQFF; DNA: TGTGCCAGCAGCTCACTAGCGGGGGGGCTGGGATACAATGAGCAGTTCTTC
size: .; D: .; V: TRBV19; J: TRBJ1-1; CDR3: CASSAEGGPRYTEAFF; DNA: TGTGCCAGTAGCGCCGAAGGAGGGCCGCGATACACTGAAGCTTTCTTT
size: .; D: TRBD1; V: TRBV30; J: TRBJ2-7; CDR3: CAWSRTPRQGYEQYF; DNA: TGTGCCTGGAGTCGGACACCGCGACAGGGCTACGAGCAGTACTTC
size: .; D: TRBD1; V: TRBV29-1; J: TRBJ1-1; CDR3: CSVAAGGIDNTEAFF; DNA: TGCAGCGTTGCGGCAGGGGGCATCGATAACACTGAAGCTTTCTTT
size: few; D: TRBD1; V: TRBV6-1; J: TRBJ2-2; CDR3: CASRTGAGELFF; DNA: TGTGCCAGCAGGACAGGGGCCGGGGAGCTGTTTTTT
size: .; D: TRBD1; V: TRBV19; J: TRBJ2-2; CDR3: CASRQGADTGELFF; DNA: TGTGCCAGTAGACAGGGGGCGGACACCGGGGAGCTGTTTTTT
size: .; D: .; V: TRBV6-6; J: TRBJ1-5; CDR3: CASSYSSSNQPQHF; DNA: TGTGCCAGCAGTTACTCGAGTAGCAATCAGCCCCAGCATTTT
size: once; D: TRBD1; V: TRBV7-8; J: TRBJ1-4; CDR3: CASSLYNRGATNEKLFF; DNA: TGTGCCAGCAGCTTATACAACAGGGGAGCAACTAATGAAAAACTGTTTTTT
size: .; D: TRBD1; V: TRBV30; J: TRBJ1-4; CDR3: CAWKGQGHEKLFF; DNA: TGTGCCTGGAAGGGACAGGGTCATGAAAAACTGTTTTTT
size: .; D: TRBD1; V: TRBV7-9; J: TRBJ1-4; CDR3: CASSLVGQGALSNEKLFF; DNA: TGTGCCAGCAGCTTAGTCGGACAGGGGGCTTTGTCTAATGAAAAACTGTTTTTT
size: .; D: .; V: TRBV2; J: TRBJ2-7; CDR3: CASSLNSYEQYF; DNA: TGTGCCAGCAGTTTAAACAGCTACGAGCAGTACTTC
size: .; D: .; V: TRBV19; J: TRBJ2-3; CDR3: CASSLREWADTQYF; DNA: TGTGCCAGTAGTCTGCGGGAATGGGCAGATACGCAGTATTTT
size: .; D: .; V: TRBV18; J: TRBJ2-3; CDR3: CASSPTRSILSDTQYF; DNA: TGTGCCAGCTCACCTACACGGAGTATTCTATCAGATACGCAGTATTTT
size: .; D: .; V: TRBV15; J: TRBJ2-6; CDR3: CATSREWGGPGANVLTF; DNA: TGTGCCACCAGCAGAGAATGGGGGGGGCCTGGGGCCAACGTCCTGACTTTC
size: .; D: TRBD1; V: TRBV27; J: TRBJ1-2; CDR3: CASSLQGGAGGRYGYTF; DNA: TGTGCCAGCAGTTTGCAGGGGGGAGCCGGGGGCCGGTATGGCTACACCTTC
size: .; D: .; V: TRBV4-1; J: TRBJ2-7; CDR3: CASSHWYVYGFSYEQYF; DNA: TGCGCCAGCAGCCATTGGTACGTGTACGGGTTCTCCTACGAGCAGTACTTC
size: .; D: .; V: TRBV4-3; J: TRBJ1-3; CDR3: CASSQEVRLSRNTIYF; DNA: TGCGCCAGCAGCCAAGAGGTCAGGCTTAGTAGAAACACCATATATTTT
size: .; D: TRBD2; V: TRBV6-1; J: TRBJ2-3; CDR3: CASSALAGDADTQYF; DNA: TGTGCCAGCAGTGCTCTAGCGGGGGACGCAGATACGCAGTATTTT
size: .; D: .; V: TRBV19; J: TRBJ2-1; CDR3: CASSILASNEQFF; DNA: TGTGCCAGTAGTATACTAGCAAGCAACGAGCAGTTCTTC
size: .; D: TRBD2; V: TRBV7-2; J: TRBJ2-7; CDR3: CASSLGLAGGREEQYF; DNA: TGTGCCAGCAGCTTAGGACTAGCGGGGGGGCGTGAGGAGCAGTACTTC
size: .; D: .; V: TRBV5-1; J: TRBJ1-1; CDR3: CASSLVREGPPEAFF; DNA: TGCGCCAGCAGCTTGGTGAGGGAGGGGCCCCCTGAAGCTTTCTTT
size: .; D: TRBD1; V: TRBV4-3; J: TRBJ1-5; CDR3: CASSQVGSRDRGFDSNQPQHF; DNA: TGCGCCAGCAGCCAAGTAGGTTCACGGGACAGGGGGTTCGATAGCAATCAGCCCCAGCATTTT
size: .; D: TRBD1; V: TRBV2; J: TRBJ2-2; CDR3: CASSSGTGSGELFF; DNA: TGTGCCAGCAGTTCCGGGACAGGGTCCGGGGAGCTGTTTTTT
size: .; D: .; V: TRBV6-5; J: TRBJ2-5; CDR3: CASNSRETQYF; DNA: TGTGCCAGCAATAGCAGAGAGACCCAGTACTTC
size: .; D: .; V: TRBV7-9; J: TRBJ2-7; CDR3: CASSPPGEQYF; DNA: TGTGCCAGCAGCCCCCCAGGTGAGCAGTACTTC
size: .; D: TRBD1; V: TRBV18; J: TRBJ2-1; CDR3: CASSPAGTGYNEQFF; DNA: TGTGCCAGCTCACCAGCCGGGACAGGGTACAATGAGCAGTTCTTC
size: .; D: .; V: TRBV7-9; J: TRBJ2-3; CDR3: CASSLLSSADTQYF; DNA: TGTGCCAGCAGCTTATTGTCGTCGGCAGATACGCAGTATTTT